A selection of T cell receptor beta chains follows, all from one sample in a study of cytomegalovirus exposure and HLA in healthy donors. Produced via immunoSEQ multiplex PCR; TCRdb's table is partial and in-frame only. The sample carries roughly 180,000 clones, 75% recorded once. Sequences were obtained from PBMCs. The receptors originated from a woman aged 40 to 50 in good health and CMV-seropositive. Both conserved end residues are part of each CDR3. The D gene is left open where the match is weak. Clone size is stated in some rows and not others, as once, few, many or a class when expanded.

CDR3nt	CDR3aa	abundance	d_gene	len	v_gene	j_gene
TGTGCCAGCAGCTCTAGAGTGACAGGGGGAGAGCAGTACTTC	CASSSRVTGGEQYF	.	TRBD1	14	TRBV7-2	TRBJ2-5
TGCGCCAGCAGCCAAGAAAGACTAGCGGGCCTCAATGAGCAGTTCTTC	CASSQERLAGLNEQFF	.	TRBD2	16	TRBV4-1	TRBJ2-1
TGTGCCAGCAGCTTAAATATCCACCACACTGAGCAGTTCTTC	CASSLNIHHTEQFF	.	.	14	TRBV7-3	TRBJ2-1
TGCAGCGTTGACCGGAGGCGGGAAGGAAACTACGAGCAGTACTTC	CSVDRRREGNYEQYF	.	.	15	TRBV29-1	TRBJ2-7
TGTGCCAGCAGCTTAACCCGGACAGCCAATTCACCCCTCCACTTT	CASSLTRTANSPLHF	few	.	15	TRBV11-2	TRBJ1-6
TGTGCCAGCAGGGGCGGACTAGCGGGATTCCAAGAGACCCAGTACTTC	CASRGGLAGFQETQYF	.	TRBD2	16	TRBV2	TRBJ2-5
TGCAGCGTTGACATCGGGACAGGGCTTTCCTACGAGCAGTACTTC	CSVDIGTGLSYEQYF	.	TRBD1	15	TRBV29-1	TRBJ2-7
TGTGCCAGCAGCTTGGAACAGGCGAACACCGGGGAGCTGTTTTTT	CASSLEQANTGELFF	.	.	15	TRBV5-6	TRBJ2-2
TGTGCCAGCAGACCTAGCGGGAGGACAGATACGCAGTATTTT	CASRPSGRTDTQYF	.	TRBD2	14	TRBV6-4	TRBJ2-3
TGTGCCAGCGGGCAGGGGACACCTGAAGCTTTCTTT	CASGQGTPEAFF	.	.	12	TRBV5-4	TRBJ1-1
TGTGCCAGCAGCTTAGATCATAACAGCCTTAATGAAAAACTGTTTTTT	CASSLDHNSLNEKLFF	.	.	16	TRBV7-8	TRBJ1-4
TGTGCCAGCAGAGGGACAGGGAGCTCCTACGAGCAGTACTTC	CASRGTGSSYEQYF	.	TRBD1	14	TRBV6-5	TRBJ2-7
TGTGCCAGCAGGATGGGGGACGGGAGCTACGAGCAGTACTTC	CASRMGDGSYEQYF	.	.	14	TRBV2	TRBJ2-7